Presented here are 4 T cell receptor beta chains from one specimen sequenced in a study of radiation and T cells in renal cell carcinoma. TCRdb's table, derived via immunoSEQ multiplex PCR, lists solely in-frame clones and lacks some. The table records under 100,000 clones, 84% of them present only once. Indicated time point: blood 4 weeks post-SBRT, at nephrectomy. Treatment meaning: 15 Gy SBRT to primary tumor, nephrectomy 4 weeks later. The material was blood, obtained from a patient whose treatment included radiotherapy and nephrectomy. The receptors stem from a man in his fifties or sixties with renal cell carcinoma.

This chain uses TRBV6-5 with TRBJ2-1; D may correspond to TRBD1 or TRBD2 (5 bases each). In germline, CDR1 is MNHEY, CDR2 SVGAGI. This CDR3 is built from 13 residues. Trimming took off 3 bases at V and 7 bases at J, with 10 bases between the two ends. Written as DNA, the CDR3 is TGTGCCAGCAGTTATTCCAGGGAGAATGAGCAGTTCTTC. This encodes CASSYSRENEQFF.

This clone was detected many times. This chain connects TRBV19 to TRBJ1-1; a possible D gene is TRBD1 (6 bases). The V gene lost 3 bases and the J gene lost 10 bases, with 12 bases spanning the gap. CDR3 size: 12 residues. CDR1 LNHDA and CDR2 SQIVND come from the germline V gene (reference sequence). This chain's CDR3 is CASSIEGGGAFF. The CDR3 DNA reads TGTGCCAGTAGTATCGAAGGGGGGGGAGCTTTCTTT. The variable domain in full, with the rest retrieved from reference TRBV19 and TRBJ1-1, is DGGITQSPKYLFRKEGQNVTLSCEQNLNHDAMYWYRQDPGQGLRLIYYSQIVNDFQKGDIAEGYSVSREKKESFPLTVTSAQKNPTAFYLCASSIEGGGAFFGQGTRLTVV.

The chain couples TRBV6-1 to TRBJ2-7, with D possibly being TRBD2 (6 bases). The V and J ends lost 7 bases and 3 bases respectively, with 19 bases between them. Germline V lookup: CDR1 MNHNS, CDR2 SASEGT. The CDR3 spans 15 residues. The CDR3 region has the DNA TGTGCCAGCAAAATCGGGCTAGCGCAAAACTACGAGCAGTACTTC. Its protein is CASKIGLAQNYEQYF.

The CDR3, as DNA: TGCAGCGTGACGGATTCTGGGGCCAACGTCCTGACTTTC. It codes for CSVTDSGANVLTF. The chain uses TRBV29-1 and TRBJ2-6; no clear D. V was shortened by 6 bases and J by 1 base, with 7 bases between the two germline ends. The CDR3 is 13 amino acids. The germline V gene has CDR1 SQVTM and CDR2 ANQGSEA. The entire variable domain, with the rest obtained from reference TRBV29-1 and TRBJ2-6, is as follows: SAVISQKPSRDICQRGTSLTIQCQVDSQVTMMFWYRQQPGQSLTLIATANQGSEATYESGFVIDKFPISRPNLTFSTLTVSNMSPEDSSIYLCSVTDSGANVLTFGAGSRLTVL.